This note documents a single T cell receptor (beta chain) sequence. This sample is drawn from a study of cytotoxic CD8 clonotypes in ibrutinib-treated CLL. Sequencing was performed with immunoSEQ multiplex PCR; in TCRdb, only in-frame clones are kept and a portion is missing. The table records 110,000 to 150,000 clones, 75% to 85% of them present only once. The J segment lost 7 bases and the V segment lost 2 bases, leaving 9 bases of the junction unmatched. Germline CDR1 LGHNA, CDR2 YSLEER. The CDR3 covers 15 residues. The sample consisted of PBMCs, taken after 12 months of ibrutinib treatment. The gene calls are TRBV4-3 and TRBJ1-2; 8 positions agree with TRBD1. This TCR derives from a human donor with chronic lymphocytic leukemia. As DNA, the CDR3 is TGCGCCAGCAGCCAATTACAGGGGGTTGTGAGTGGCTACACCTTC. This gives the protein CASSQLQGVVSGYTF.